This T cell receptor beta chain was sequenced in a study of siplizumab effects on memory and regulatory T cells. Study observations and caveats: In siplizumab cultures, the suppressive function of proliferating Tregs remained unconfirmed.

Assays were performed on about 10^5 TCR templates per sample. The method was immunoSEQ multiplex PCR; TCRdb's version includes in-frame clones alone and lacks a portion of them. The sample lists about 87,000 clones; around 89% were seen once. V was pared by 2 bases and J by 4 bases, with 13 bases of the junction left unmatched. Germline V gene lookup returns CDR1 GTSNPN and CDR2 SVGIG (reference sequence). This CDR3 has 17 amino acids. About this clone: Its specificity is unknown.

This chain links TRBV30 with TRBJ2-7; 11 positions match TRBD1. This receptor was obtained from a human donor in good health. Sequences were obtained from CD4+ T cells sorted from blood. CDR3 region: CAWSHRHNRDRGYEQYF. In DNA form, the CDR3 reads TGTGCCTGGAGTCACCGGCACAACCGGGACAGGGGGTACGAGCAGTACTTC.